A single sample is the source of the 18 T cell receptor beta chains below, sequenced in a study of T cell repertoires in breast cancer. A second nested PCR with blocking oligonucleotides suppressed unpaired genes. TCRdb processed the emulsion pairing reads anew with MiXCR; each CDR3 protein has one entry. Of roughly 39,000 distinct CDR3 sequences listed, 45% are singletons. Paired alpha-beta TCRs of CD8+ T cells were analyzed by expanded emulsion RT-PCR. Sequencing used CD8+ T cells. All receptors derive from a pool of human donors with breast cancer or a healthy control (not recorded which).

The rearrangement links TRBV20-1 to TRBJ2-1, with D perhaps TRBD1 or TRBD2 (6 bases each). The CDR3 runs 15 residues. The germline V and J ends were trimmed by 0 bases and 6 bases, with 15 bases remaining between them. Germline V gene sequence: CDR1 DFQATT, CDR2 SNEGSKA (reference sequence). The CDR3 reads CSARDLPTGANEQFF. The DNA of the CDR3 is TGCAGTGCTAGAGATTTACCTACGGGGGCCAATGAGCAGTTCTTC.

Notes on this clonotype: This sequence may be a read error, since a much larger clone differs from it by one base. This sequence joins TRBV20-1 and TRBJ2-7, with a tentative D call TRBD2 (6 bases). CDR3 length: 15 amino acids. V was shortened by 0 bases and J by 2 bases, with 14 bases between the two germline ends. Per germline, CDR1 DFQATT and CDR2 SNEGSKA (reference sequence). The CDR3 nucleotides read TGCAGTGCTAGAGAGGGGGGAATTAGTCCCTACGAGCAGTACTTC. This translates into CSAREGGISPYEQYF.

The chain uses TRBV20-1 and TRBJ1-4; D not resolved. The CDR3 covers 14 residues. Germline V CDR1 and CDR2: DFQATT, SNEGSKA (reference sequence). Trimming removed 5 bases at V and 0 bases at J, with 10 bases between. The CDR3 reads CSAYRDTTNEKLFF. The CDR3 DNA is TGCAGTGCTTACAGAGACACAACTAATGAAAAACTGTTTTTT.

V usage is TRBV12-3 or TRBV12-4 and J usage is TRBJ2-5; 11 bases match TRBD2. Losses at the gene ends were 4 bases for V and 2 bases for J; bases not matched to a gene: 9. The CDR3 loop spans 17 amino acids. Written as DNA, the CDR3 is TGTGCCAGCAGTTGGGGAACAGTAGCGGGAGGGCAAGAGACCCAGTACTTC. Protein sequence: CASSWGTVAGGQETQYF.

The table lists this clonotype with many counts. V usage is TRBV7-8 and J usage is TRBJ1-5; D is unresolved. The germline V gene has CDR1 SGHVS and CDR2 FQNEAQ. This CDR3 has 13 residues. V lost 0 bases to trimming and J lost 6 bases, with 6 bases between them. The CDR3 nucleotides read TGTGCCAGCAGCTTAGCGGGAGGTCAGCCCCAGCATTTT. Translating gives CASSLAGGQPQHF.

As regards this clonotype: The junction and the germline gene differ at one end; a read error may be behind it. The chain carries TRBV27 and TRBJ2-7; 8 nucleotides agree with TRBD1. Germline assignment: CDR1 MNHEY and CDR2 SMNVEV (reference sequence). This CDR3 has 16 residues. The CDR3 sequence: CASSVHGTGRPYEQHF. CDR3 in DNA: TGTGCCAGCAGTGTCCACGGGACAGGAAGGCCCTACGAGCAGCACTTC.

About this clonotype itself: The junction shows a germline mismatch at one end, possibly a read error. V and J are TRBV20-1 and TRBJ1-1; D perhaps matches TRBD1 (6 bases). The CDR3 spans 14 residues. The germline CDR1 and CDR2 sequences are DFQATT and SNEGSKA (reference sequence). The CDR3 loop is CGALTDSRRTEAFF. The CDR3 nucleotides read TGCGGTGCCCTCACGGACAGTCGTCGCACTGAAGCTTTCTTT.

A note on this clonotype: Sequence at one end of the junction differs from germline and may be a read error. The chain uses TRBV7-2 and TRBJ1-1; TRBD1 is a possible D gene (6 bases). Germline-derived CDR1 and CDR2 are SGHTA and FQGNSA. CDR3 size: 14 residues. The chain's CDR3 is CASSLEGRGAEALF. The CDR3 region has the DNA TGTGCCAGCAGCTTAGAGGGGCGGGGGGCTGAAGCTTTGTTT.

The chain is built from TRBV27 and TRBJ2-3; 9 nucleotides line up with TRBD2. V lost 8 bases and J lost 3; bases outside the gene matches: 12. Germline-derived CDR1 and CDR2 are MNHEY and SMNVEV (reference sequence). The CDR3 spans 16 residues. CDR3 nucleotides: TGTGCCAGCTCTCAATATCTAGCGGGAATGACAGATACGCAGTATTTT. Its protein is CASSQYLAGMTDTQYF.

CDR3 region: CASTGTSEITDTQYF. For the CDR3, the DNA is TGTGCCAGCACTGGGACTAGCGAAATCACAGATACGCAGTATTTT. This chain connects TRBV7-9 to TRBJ2-3, with 10 bases fitting TRBD2. J was trimmed by 2 bases and V by 7 bases; bases with no gene match: 6. The CDR3 spans 15 residues. Germline-derived CDR1 and CDR2 are SEHNR and FQNEAQ (reference sequence).

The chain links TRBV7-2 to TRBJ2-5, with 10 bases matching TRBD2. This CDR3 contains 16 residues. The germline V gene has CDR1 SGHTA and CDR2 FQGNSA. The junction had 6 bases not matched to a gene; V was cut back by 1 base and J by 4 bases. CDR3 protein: CASSLVGTSARETQYF. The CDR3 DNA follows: TGTGCCAGCAGCTTAGTCGGGACTAGCGCACGAGAGACCCAGTACTTC.

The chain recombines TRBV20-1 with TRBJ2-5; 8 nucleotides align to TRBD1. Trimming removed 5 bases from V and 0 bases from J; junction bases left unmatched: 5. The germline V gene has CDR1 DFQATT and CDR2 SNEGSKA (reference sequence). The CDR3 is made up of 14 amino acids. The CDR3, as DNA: TGCAGTGCTGCCGAGACAGGGGACCAAGAGACCCAGTACTTC. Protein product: CSAAETGDQETQYF.

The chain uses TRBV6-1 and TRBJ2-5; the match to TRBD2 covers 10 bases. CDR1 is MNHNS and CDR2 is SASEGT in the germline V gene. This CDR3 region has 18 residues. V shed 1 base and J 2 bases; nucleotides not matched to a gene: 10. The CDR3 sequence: CASSEELAGLNTQETQYF. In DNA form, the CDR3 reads TGTGCCAGCAGTGAAGAACTAGCGGGGCTAAATACGCAAGAGACCCAGTACTTC.

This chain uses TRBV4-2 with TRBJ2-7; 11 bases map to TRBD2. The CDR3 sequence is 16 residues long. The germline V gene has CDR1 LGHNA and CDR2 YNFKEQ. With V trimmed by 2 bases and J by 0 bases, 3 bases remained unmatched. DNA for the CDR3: TGTGCCAGCAGCCAACCCGGGACTAGCGGCTCCTACGAGCAGTACTTC. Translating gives CASSQPGTSGSYEQYF.

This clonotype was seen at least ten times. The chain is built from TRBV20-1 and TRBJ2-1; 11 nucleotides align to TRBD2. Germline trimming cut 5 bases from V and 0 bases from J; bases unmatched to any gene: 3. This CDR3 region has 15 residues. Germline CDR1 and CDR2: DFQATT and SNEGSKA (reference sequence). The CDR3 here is CSAGSGRVSYNEQFF. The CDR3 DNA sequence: TGCAGTGCTGGTAGCGGGAGGGTCTCCTACAATGAGCAGTTCTTC.

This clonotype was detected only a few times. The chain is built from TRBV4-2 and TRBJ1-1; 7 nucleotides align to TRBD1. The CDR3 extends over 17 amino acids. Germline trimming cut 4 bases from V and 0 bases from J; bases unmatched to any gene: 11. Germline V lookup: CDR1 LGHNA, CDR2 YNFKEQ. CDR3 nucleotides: TGTGCCAGCAGCCGCGCCCCAAAGGGGGCTGTGAACACTGAAGCTTTCTTT. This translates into CASSRAPKGAVNTEAFF.

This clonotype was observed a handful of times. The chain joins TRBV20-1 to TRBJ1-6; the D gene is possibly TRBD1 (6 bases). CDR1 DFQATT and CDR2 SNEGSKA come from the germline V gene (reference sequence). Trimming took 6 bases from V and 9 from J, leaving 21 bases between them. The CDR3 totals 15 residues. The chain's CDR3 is CSASQGFPPASPLHF. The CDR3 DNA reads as TGCAGTGCCTCACAGGGTTTTCCTCCGGCTTCACCCCTCCACTTT.

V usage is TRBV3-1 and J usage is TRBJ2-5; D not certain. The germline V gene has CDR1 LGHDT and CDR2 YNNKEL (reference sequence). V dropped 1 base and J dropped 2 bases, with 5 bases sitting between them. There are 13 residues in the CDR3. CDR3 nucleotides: TGTGCCAGCAGCCAAGGAGAACAAGAGACCCAGTACTTC. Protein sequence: CASSQGEQETQYF.